This T cell receptor (beta chain) was observed in a study of blood T cell repertoires in COVID-19. Turning to the study itself: Specimens from acute and convalescent COVID-19 originated in the United States, Italy and Spain. Nucleic acid was either cDNA or gDNA, and it came from T cells, B-cell-depleted T cells, or PBMCs.

Germline V gene data show CDR1 as ENHRY and CDR2 as SYGVKD. The CDR3 consists of 16 residues. Trimming removed 0 bases from V and 5 bases from J, with 14 bases in between. Source study methods: By means of reference gene primer amplification, nucleated cell counts were estimated. Data came from immunoSEQ multiplex PCR; TCRdb stores just in-frame clones and leaves some out. D and trimming come from the DNA, and the V and J calls and clone size come from that table. The sample lists approximately 210,000 clones, more than 80% seen once, with 2.2% in the top ten. The sequence was collected from a man between 25 and 39 years old who had recovered from COVID-19. Source material: peripheral blood. The chain recombines TRBV10-3 with TRBJ2-1; D is possibly TRBD2 (5 bases). The CDR3 is CAISESLTRPNNEQFF. CDR3 coding DNA: TGTGCCATCAGTGAGTCCCTAACTAGGCCGAACAATGAGCAGTTCTTC.